This T cell receptor (beta chain) was observed in a study of T cells in localized non-small cell lung cancer. The study, taken as a whole, reports: A raised T cell density in blood coincided with lengthier overall survival. The study detected a median around 50 of the top 100 tumor clones in adjacent lung. Adjacent uninvolved lung tissue had the highest T cell clonality, exceeding tumor. Sequence data derive from only one tumor region, so heterogeneity remains possible.

As to this clone: What it binds is unknown.

Libraries were prepared by immunoSEQ multiplex PCR; TCRdb keeps only in-frame clonotypes and omits some of them. Of roughly 4,300 clones in the sample, 25% were seen once. V dropped 4 bases and J dropped 6; count of bases not matched to a gene: 8. The CDR3 is made up of 15 amino acids. Looked up from germline, CDR1 is SGHNT and CDR2 is YENEEA. The chain employs TRBV11-3 and TRBJ2-3, with 9 bases aligning to TRBD1. The source material was lung tumor tissue, sampled before any cancer treatment. The TCR sequence derives from a male donor at least 60 years old with stage I lung adenocarcinoma. The chain's CDR3 is CASSSRDRVGDTQYF. The CDR3 coding sequence is TGTGCCAGCAGCTCTCGGGACAGGGTCGGGGATACGCAGTATTTT.